The 5 T cell receptor beta chains given below trace back to one sample, sequenced in a study of cytomegalovirus exposure and HLA in healthy donors. Both 60 Vbeta primers and 13 Jbeta primers went into the PCR. Sequencing used immunoSEQ multiplex PCR; TCRdb keeps in-frame clones, though not all of them. Counted here are 70,000 to 95,000 clones, 60% to 85% occurring once; the ten biggest clones make up about 1.1%. The sample consisted of PBMCs. All receptors come from a male donor in good health and CMV-seronegative.

In this sample, this clone turned up a few times. The chain links TRBV7-8 to TRBJ2-5; D perhaps matches TRBD2 (5 bases). The DNA end favors TRBJ2-7, so the J call may be wrong. The CDR3 contains 14 residues. Germline V lookup: CDR1 SGHVS, CDR2 FQNEAQ. CDR3 protein: CASVEGVIPYEQYF. CDR3 DNA sequence: TGTGCCAGCGTAGAGGGAGTCATCCCCTACGAGCAGTACTTC.

The gene calls are TRBV4-1 and TRBJ1-4, with D tentatively TRBD1 (6 bases). Trimming stripped 2 bases from V and 8 bases from J, with 15 bases between. Germline V CDR1 and CDR2: MGHRA, YSYEKL. The CDR3 contains 15 residues. For the CDR3, the DNA is TGCGCCAGCAGCCAAACTGTGAACAGGGAAGAAAAACTGTTTTTT. Translation: CASSQTVNREEKLFF.

The V and J genes are TRBV27 and TRBJ1-2; D not resolved. Deletions cut 5 bases from V and 0 bases from J, with 13 bases between. Germline V CDR1 and CDR2: MNHEY, SMNVEV (reference sequence). This CDR3 spans 15 amino acids. The DNA for the CDR3 is TGTGCCAGCAGTGCATCAGGACTAACTAACTATGGCTACACCTTC. Amino acids: CASSASGLTNYGYTF.

The CDR3 region is CASSTDRNTEAFF. The CDR3 nucleotides read TGTGCCAGCAGCACGGACAGGAACACTGAAGCTTTCTTT. The chain links TRBV7-3 to TRBJ1-1; possibly TRBD1 for D (6 bases). V was shortened by 5 bases and J by 1 base, with 8 bases between the two germline ends. The CDR3 sequence is 13 residues long. Germline values: CDR1 SGHTA, CDR2 FQGTGA.

Comment on this clone: A junction boundary mismatches the germline segment, possibly from a read error. The V gene is TRBV2, the J gene TRBJ1-2, with 7 bases that match TRBD1. This CDR3 is 13 amino acids long. CDR1 and CDR2 (germline): SNHLY, FYNNEI. The CDR3 bases are TGTGCCAGCAGCGAAGAGGGGGCTGGAGGCTACACCTTC. The encoded protein is CASSEEGAGGYTF.